This T cell receptor beta chain was found in a study of neurological immune-mediated disorders. Whole-study findings and limits: The repertoires of 18 of 34 multiple sclerosis patients fell into one related-CDR3 cluster (a possible signature) under phylogenetic grouping. There was no association between the multiple sclerosis repertoire cluster and any clinical or MRI feature.

This clonotype has a handful of counts. Antigen specificity is unknown. This CDR3 has 14 amino acids. Between the trimmed V and J ends, which lost 3 bases and 8 bases, there was a span of 11 bases. Germline assignment: CDR1 KGHSH and CDR2 LQKENI. Template-switch 5'RACE cDNA synthesis added a 10-nucleotide unique molecular identifier. MiXCR was run by TCRdb on the 5' RACE reads, yielding one entry per CDR3 protein. The sample carries under 75,000 distinct CDR3 sequences, roughly 3.5% recorded once. This rearrangement joins TRBV18 to TRBJ1-6; no clear D gene. The sample comprised PBMCs. This TCR derives from a woman aged 60 to 75 with multiple sclerosis. The CDR3 DNA sequence: TGTGCCAGCTCACCTTTAGACCGGGATTCACCCCTCCACTTT. Protein: CASSPLDRDSPLHF.